The 4 T cell receptor beta chains given below trace back to one sample, sequenced in a study of cytomegalovirus exposure and HLA in healthy donors. PCR primers comprised 60 Vbeta and 13 Jbeta primers. The protocol was immunoSEQ multiplex PCR, while the TCRdb copy is restricted to in-frame clones and leaves out a portion. The sample yields around 150,000 clones, 75% to 85% seen once. The source material was PBMCs. Receptor source: a man aged 50 or older in good health and CMV-seropositive.

The chain has TRBV9 and TRBJ2-1; 12 bases align to TRBD2. The CDR3 extends over 16 amino acids. Germline V CDR1 and CDR2: SGDLS, YYNGEE. V lost 4 bases to trimming and J lost 11 bases; unmatched junction nucleotides: 13. CDR3 bases: TGTGCCAGCAGCTTCGGACTAGCGGGACGGCCTACTAAGCAGTTCTTC. Its protein product is CASSFGLAGRPTKQFF.

The V gene is TRBV2, the J gene TRBJ2-2; no firm D call. CDR1 is SNHLY, CDR2 FYNNEI, per germline. Trimming took off 0 bases at V and 7 bases at J, with 6 bases between the two ends. This CDR3 comprises 13 residues. The DNA of the CDR3 is TGTGCCAGCAGTGAAGCGTCGGGCGGGGAGCTGTTTTTT. This translates into CASSEASGGELFF. Full variable domain (outside the CDR3, taken from reference TRBV2 and TRBJ2-2): EPEVTQTPSHQVTQMGQEVILRCVPISNHLYFYWYRQILGQKVEFLVSFYNNEISEKSEIFDDQFSVERPDGSNFTLKIRSTKLEDSAMYFCASSEASGGELFFGEGSRLTVL.

The chain carries TRBV28 and TRBJ1-2, with a weak D call TRBD1 (6 bases). V was pared by 5 bases and J by 4 bases, with 8 bases between. The CDR3 totals 12 residues. Germline V lookup: CDR1 MDHEN, CDR2 SYDVKM. The CDR3 bases are TGTGCCAGCAGTAACAGGGCCTATGGCTACACCTTC. This encodes CASSNRAYGYTF.

V is TRBV20-1 and J is TRBJ1-4; no firm D call. The CDR3 runs 11 residues. Germline values: CDR1 DFQATT, CDR2 SNEGSKA (reference sequence). Trimming removed 3 bases from V and 5 bases from J, with 4 bases in between. The chain's CDR3 is CSASRNEKLFF. As DNA, the CDR3 is TGCAGTGCTAGCAGGAATGAAAAACTGTTTTTT.